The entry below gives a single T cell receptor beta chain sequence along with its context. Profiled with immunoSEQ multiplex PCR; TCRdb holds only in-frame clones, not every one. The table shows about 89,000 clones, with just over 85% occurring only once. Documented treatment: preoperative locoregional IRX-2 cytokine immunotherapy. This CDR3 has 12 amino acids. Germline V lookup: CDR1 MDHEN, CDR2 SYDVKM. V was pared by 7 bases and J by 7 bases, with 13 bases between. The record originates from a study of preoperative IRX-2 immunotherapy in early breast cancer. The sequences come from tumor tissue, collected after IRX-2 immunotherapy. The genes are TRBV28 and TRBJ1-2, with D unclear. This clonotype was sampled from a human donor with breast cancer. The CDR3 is CASTDRPSGYTF. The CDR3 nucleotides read TGTGCCAGCACGGATCGTCCCTCTGGCTACACCTTC.